The clone carrying this TCR beta chain turned up a few times. Its target is unknown. The sample comes from a study of post-analysis software for immune sequencing data. Study information: Relapsing-remitting, secondary progressive and progressive-relapsing forms of multiple sclerosis all featured among disease courses.

The TCR beta cDNA libraries carried unique molecular identifiers. The T cell input of roughly 1 to 11 million gave about half a million cDNA molecules. TCRdb called the PCR reads again in MiXCR, with one record for every CDR3 protein. Of 350,000 to 450,000 distinct CDR3 sequences listed, approximately 37% are singletons. Study-wide results and caveats: Samples sharing a preparation batch grouped tightly together when assessed by F measure. In multiple sclerosis, normalized Chao1 diversity was significantly below that of controls. Five or six TRBV segments, TRBV5-6, TRBV5-1 and TRBV20-1 among them, were found more frequent in patients than controls.

Germline CDR1 is MDHEN and CDR2 is SYDVKM. CDR3 length: 13 amino acids. J lost 14 bases, V lost 2 bases, and 10 bases had no gene match. The chain combines TRBV28 with TRBJ2-3; TRBD2 agrees at 7 bases. Input material: blood. This sequence originates from a girl aged 2-9 years with multiple sclerosis. DNA of the CDR3: TGTGCCAGCAGTTTAAGAAGGGCGGGAGTTGCGTATTTT. It specifies CASSLRRAGVAYF.